These 30 T cell receptor beta chains share one sample of origin, sequenced in a study of shared clonotypes between healthy human individuals. Sequenced by immunoSEQ multiplex PCR; TCRdb stores in-frame clones only, minus some. The sample has about 490,000 clones, 81% seen once. Source material: PBMCs. All receptors come from a woman in her thirties or forties in good health. Some clones in this sample may be carry-over from other donors' samples.

Regarding this clone: This is likely an artifact of a read error, given a far larger clone one base away. The chain has TRBV6-1 and TRBJ1-5, with D unresolved. This CDR3 has 12 residues. Per the germline V gene, CDR1 is MNHNS and CDR2 is SASEGT. Trimming pared 1 base from V and 6 bases from J, leaving 4 bases between. The CDR3 sequence: CASSEGSQPQHF. CDR3 in DNA: TGTGCCAGCAGTGAAGGGAGTCAGCCCCAGCATTTT.

This clone was observed a few times. In DNA form, the CDR3 reads TGCGCCAGCAGCCAAGGCGACAGGGCTAACTATGGCTACACCTTC. Protein product: CASSQGDRANYGYTF. The gene calls are TRBV4-1 and TRBJ1-2, with 7 bases matching TRBD1. With V trimmed by 1 base and J by 0 bases, 2 bases remained unmatched. From germline, CDR1 is MGHRA and CDR2 YSYEKL. The CDR3 runs 15 residues.

The rearrangement joins TRBV7-3 to TRBJ2-1, with 8 bases aligning to TRBD1. CDR1 and CDR2 from the germline V gene are SGHTA and FQGTGA. Germline trimming cut 3 bases from V and 10 bases from J; bases unmatched to any gene: 5. This CDR3 is built from 13 residues. In DNA form, the CDR3 reads TGTGCCAGCAGCTTGGACAGGGTGCGGGAGCAGTTCTTC. Protein product: CASSLDRVREQFF. The full variable domain, completed using reference TRBV7-3 and TRBJ2-1, is GAGVSQTPSNKVTEKGKYVELRCDPISGHTALYWYRQSLGQGPEFLIYFQGTGAADDSGLPNDRFFAVRPEGSVSTLKIQRTERGDSAVYLCASSLDRVREQFFGPGTRLTVL.

The rearrangement links TRBV2 to TRBJ1-5; D is unresolved. From germline, CDR1 is SNHLY and CDR2 FYNNEI. Trimming shortened V by 8 bases and J by 0 bases, and 8 bases separated the two germline ends. The CDR3 consists of 13 residues. CDR3 residues: CASVEDSNQPQHF. The CDR3 DNA is TGTGCCAGCGTTGAGGATAGCAATCAGCCCCAGCATTTT.

The V call is TRBV6-4, the J call TRBJ2-3; D may be TRBD2 (6 bases). This CDR3 is 15 amino acids long. Germline V gene lookup returns CDR1 MRHNA and CDR2 SNTAGT. The V gene lost 5 bases and the J gene lost 0 bases, with 12 bases spanning the gap. The CDR3 spells CASSFQSGSTDTQYF. CDR3 nucleotides: TGTGCCAGCAGTTTTCAAAGCGGGAGCACAGATACGCAGTATTTT.

The chain's CDR3 is CASSLAGEKLFF. Written as DNA, the CDR3 is TGTGCCAGCAGTTTAGCCGGCGAAAAACTGTTTTTT. V gene TRBV28 combines with J gene TRBJ1-4, with D hard to call. This CDR3 spans 12 amino acids. The germline CDR1 and CDR2 sequences are MDHEN and SYDVKM. Trimming took off 2 bases at V and 8 bases at J, with 6 bases between the two ends.

Details on this clone: It differs at one base from a far larger clone, so likely a read error. This specimen includes other DNA sequences encoding the same CDR3. V and J are TRBV4-1 and TRBJ2-3; 10 nucleotides align to TRBD2. This CDR3 is built from 16 residues. The ends lost 1 base at V and 3 bases at J; junction bases unmatched: 4. Germline V gene data show CDR1 as MGHRA and CDR2 as YSYEKL. CDR3 loop: CASSQAILAGTDTQYF. The CDR3 coding sequence is TGCGCCAGCAGCCAAGCAATACTAGCGGGAACAGATACGCAGTATTTT.

The chain combines TRBV18 with TRBJ2-5; D is unresolved. The CDR3 has 14 amino acids. V was pared by 3 bases and J by 3 bases, with 11 bases between. CDR1 and CDR2 (germline): KGHSH, LQKENI. The CDR3 DNA reads TGTGCCAGCTCACCGGCGAGCTTTAAAGAGACCCAGTACTTC. Protein: CASSPASFKETQYF.

The chain uses TRBV5-1 and TRBJ2-7, with 8 bases aligning to TRBD2. Germline V lookup: CDR1 SGHRS, CDR2 YFSETQ. This CDR3 has 15 residues. With V trimmed by 3 bases and J by 0 bases, 5 bases remained unmatched. The CDR3 sequence is CASSYTSGSSYEQYF. The CDR3, as DNA: TGCGCCAGCAGCTATACTAGCGGAAGCTCCTACGAGCAGTACTTC.

The V call is TRBV5-1, the J call TRBJ2-2; TRBD1 might be the D (7 bases). Trimming pared 4 bases from V and 4 bases from J, leaving 14 bases between. The CDR3 consists of 15 residues. Germline loops: CDR1 SGHRS, CDR2 YFSETQ. This CDR3 is CASSPGTAGTGELFF. The CDR3 region has the DNA TGCGCCAGCAGCCCCGGGACAGCGGGCACCGGGGAGCTGTTTTTT.

The rearrangement links TRBV19 to TRBJ2-3; TRBD2 is a possible D gene (6 bases). V lost 5 bases to trimming and J lost 1 base, with 10 bases between them. This CDR3 comprises 14 residues. The germline V gene has CDR1 LNHDA and CDR2 SQIVND (reference sequence). CDR3 residues: CASSGGVGTDTQYF. CDR3 nucleotide sequence: TGTGCCAGTAGTGGAGGGGTGGGCACAGATACGCAGTATTTT.

V gene TRBV6-5 combines with J gene TRBJ2-7, with a weak D call TRBD2 (6 bases). The CDR3 extends over 15 amino acids. In germline, CDR1 is MNHEY, CDR2 SVGAGI. V dropped 0 bases and J dropped 6 bases, with 15 bases sitting between them. CDR3 region: CASSYSRGGFVEQYF. The CDR3 DNA reads as TGTGCCAGCAGTTACTCGCGGGGAGGATTTGTCGAGCAGTACTTC.

The chain employs TRBV18 and TRBJ2-1, with 8 positions matching TRBD1. CDR3 length equals 16 residues. After removal of 3 bases from V and 0 bases from J, the junction contained 4 bases not matched to a gene. Germline CDR1 KGHSH, CDR2 LQKENI. CDR3 amino acids: CASSPAGTGSYNEQFF. In DNA, the CDR3 is TGTGCCAGCTCACCTGCCGGGACAGGCTCCTACAATGAGCAGTTCTTC. Full variable domain (rest looked up from reference TRBV18 and TRBJ2-1): NAGVMQNPRHLVRRRGQEARLRCSPMKGHSHVYWYRQLPEEGLKFMVYLQKENIIDESGMPKERFSAEFPKEGPSILRIQQVVRGDSAAYFCASSPAGTGSYNEQFFGPGTRLTVL.

This clone was observed once. V and J are TRBV10-3 and TRBJ1-4, with D perhaps TRBD1 (5 bases). Per the germline V gene, CDR1 is ENHRY and CDR2 is SYGVKD. The CDR3 extends over 14 amino acids. Trimming took 2 bases from V and 5 from J, leaving 9 bases between them. The CDR3 loop is CAISERGGNEKLFF. In nucleotides, the CDR3 is TGTGCCATCAGTGAGAGGGGCGGGAATGAAAAACTGTTTTTT.

This clone was seen a handful of times. V is TRBV5-4 and J is TRBJ1-5; D remains ambiguous. This CDR3 region has 15 residues. Germline V gives CDR1 SGHNT, CDR2 YYREEE (reference sequence). V was clipped by 0 bases and J by 5 bases, with 12 bases between them. The DNA of the CDR3 is TGTGCCAGCAGCTTGGCGGAAAGAGAGGATCAGCCCCAGCATTTT. Translated, it gives CASSLAEREDQPQHF.

This clone was detected ten times or more. Other DNA sequences within the sample encode an identical CDR3. V gene TRBV7-9 combines with J gene TRBJ2-3; a possible D gene is TRBD2 (6 bases). The CDR3 sequence is 16 residues long. Deletions cut 1 base from V and 4 bases from J, with 15 bases between. Germline CDR1 is SEHNR and CDR2 is FQNEAQ (reference sequence). This CDR3 is CASSLVPGVGSDTQYF. In DNA form, the CDR3 reads TGTGCCAGCAGCTTAGTGCCGGGAGTAGGGTCAGATACGCAGTATTTT.

This chain joins TRBV6-5 and TRBJ2-3, with 8 positions matching TRBD1. There are 13 residues in the CDR3. Germline values: CDR1 MNHEY, CDR2 SVGAGI. V dropped 5 bases and J dropped 5; count of bases not matched to a gene: 3. Here the CDR3 reads CASSTTGEDTQYF. The CDR3 region has the DNA TGTGCCAGCAGTACGACAGGGGAAGATACGCAGTATTTT.

This clone has a handful of counts. This chain connects TRBV13 to TRBJ1-2; D not certain. Deletions cut 5 bases from V and 7 bases from J, with 17 bases between. Germline V gene lookup returns CDR1 PRHDT and CDR2 FYEKMQ (reference sequence). The CDR3 is 14 amino acids. CDR3 amino acids: CASSRLAPDGGYTF. In DNA, the CDR3 is TGTGCCAGCAGCCGCTTAGCCCCTGATGGTGGCTACACCTTC.

Notes on this clone: Since a far larger clone is one base different, this is likely a read error. The chain links TRBV2 to TRBJ1-4; no firm D call. Per the germline V gene, CDR1 is SNHLY and CDR2 is FYNNEI. The CDR3 loop spans 14 amino acids. CDR3 sequence reads: CASNSRRLGEKLSF. CDR3 sequence (DNA): TGTGCCAGCAATTCCAGGAGGCTTGGCGAAAAACTGTCTTTT.

This rearrangement joins TRBV14 to TRBJ2-7; 13 bases map to TRBD2. Unmatched junction bases numbered 19, after V lost 4 bases and J lost 4 bases. Germline CDR1 SGHDN, CDR2 FVKESK. This CDR3 is 20 amino acids long. The CDR3 DNA is TGTGCCAGCAGCCCCACCGGACCGGGACTAGCGGGAATCTGGTGGTACGAGCAGTACTTC. This sequence encodes CASSPTGPGLAGIWWYEQYF.

This clone was detected ten times or more. This chain connects TRBV11-2 to TRBJ2-3; 8 bases are a match to TRBD1. The V and J ends lost 6 bases and 2 bases, in that order; junction bases with no gene match: 7. In germline, CDR1 is SGHAT, CDR2 FQNNGV. The CDR3 is 15 residues long. CDR3 DNA sequence: TGTGCCAGCAGGACCACAGGGGGAATCACAGATACGCAGTATTTT. This translates into CASRTTGGITDTQYF.

This chain joins TRBV7-9 and TRBJ1-2; a possible D gene is TRBD1 (6 bases). The CDR3 is 12 amino acids. The germline CDR1 and CDR2 sequences are SEHNR and FQNEAQ (reference sequence). V shed 6 bases and J shed 8 bases, with 13 bases lying between them. The CDR3 reads CASRLQGRGYTF. The CDR3 DNA follows: TGTGCCAGCAGATTACAGGGAAGGGGCTACACCTTC.

This clone was seen only a few times. This chain uses TRBV19 with TRBJ1-1; D unclear. The V and J ends lost 6 bases and 4 bases respectively, with 18 bases between them. The CDR3 length is 15 residues. From germline, CDR1 is LNHDA and CDR2 SQIVND (reference sequence). This chain's CDR3 is CASSPTVGRFTEAFF. The DNA of the CDR3 is TGTGCCAGTAGCCCCACCGTGGGGAGATTCACTGAAGCTTTCTTT. The whole variable domain, filled in from reference TRBV19 and TRBJ1-1, reads DGGITQSPKYLFRKEGQNVTLSCEQNLNHDAMYWYRQDPGQGLRLIYYSQIVNDFQKGDIAEGYSVSREKKESFPLTVTSAQKNPTAFYLCASSPTVGRFTEAFFGQGTRLTVV.

In its sample, this clone was seen a few times. The chain uses TRBV7-2 and TRBJ1-5; no clear D gene. This CDR3 has 14 amino acids. CDR1 is SGHTA, CDR2 FQGNSA, per germline. With 1 base removed from V and 0 bases from J, the gap between germline ends came to 4 bases. The CDR3 nucleotides are TGTGCCAGCAGCTTAGTTGTTAGCAATCAGCCCCAGCATTTT. Encoded protein: CASSLVVSNQPQHF.

The V call is TRBV11-1, the J call TRBJ1-2; TRBD1 matches 8 bases. The V gene's germline CDR1 is SGHAT and CDR2 FQDESV (reference sequence). The CDR3 totals 14 residues. The ends lost 4 bases at V and 4 bases at J; junction bases unmatched: 5. This CDR3 reads CASSSAGGGYGYTF. CDR3 coding DNA: TGTGCCAGCAGCTCAGCAGGGGGCGGCTATGGCTACACCTTC.

The chain recombines TRBV5-4 with TRBJ2-2; D is possibly TRBD1 or TRBD2 (6 bases each). V dropped 4 bases and J dropped 7 bases, with 17 bases sitting between them. Germline V lookup: CDR1 SGHNT, CDR2 YYREEE (reference sequence). The CDR3 covers 15 residues. In nucleotides, the CDR3 is TGTGCCAGCAGCCCAGATCTGGGGGGCGGCGGGGAGCTGTTTTTT. It codes for CASSPDLGGGGELFF.

As for this clone: A read error likely explains this, since a far larger clone differs by one base. This rearrangement joins TRBV5-1 to TRBJ1-1; D is possibly TRBD1 (6 bases). Germline V lookup: CDR1 SGHRS, CDR2 YFSETQ. Trimming left V 4 bases short and J 4 bases short, with 35 bases between. There are 21 residues in the CDR3. The CDR3 DNA is TGCGCCAGCAGCATGATTCCAACTAACCAAAAGAGTACGGGACAAGTCACTGAAGCTTTCTTT. This translates into CASSMIPTNQKSTGQVTEAFF.

A note on this clone: A far larger clone is just one base off, so this is likely a read error. This rearrangement joins TRBV6-4 to TRBJ2-3; TRBD1 matches at 7 bases. Germline values: CDR1 MRHNA, CDR2 SNTAGT. The CDR3 consists of 14 residues. The CDR3 sequence is CASSRQGDTGTQYF. The DNA of the CDR3 is TGTGCCAGCTCGCGACAGGGAGACACAGGTACGCAGTATTTT.

The chain uses TRBV5-6 and TRBJ1-1; 10 bases are shared with TRBD1. The V gene end was trimmed by 4 bases and the J gene end by 5 bases; junction bases not matched to a gene: 11. Per the germline V gene, CDR1 is SGHDT and CDR2 is YYEEEE. The CDR3 is 16 residues long. For the CDR3, the DNA is TGTGCCAGCAGCCGCGAAAGGACAGGGGGTTGGACTGAAGCTTTCTTT. Its translation: CASSRERTGGWTEAFF.

In this sample, this clone turned up many times. V and J are TRBV5-1 and TRBJ1-1; maybe TRBD1 (5 bases). Germline lookup yields CDR1 SGHRS and CDR2 YFSETQ. Trimming removed 4 bases at V and 5 bases at J, with 15 bases between. The CDR3 runs to 14 residues. The chain's CDR3 is CASSPTVGYTEAFF. The CDR3 region has the DNA TGCGCCAGCAGCCCGACAGTCGGGTATACTGAAGCTTTCTTT.